This TCR beta chain comes out of a study of blood T cell repertoires in COVID-19. About the research overall: There were acute and convalescent COVID-19 samples, and they came from the United States, Italy and Spain.

Donors were grouped by their self-reported clinical history. Per the original data handling: The authors estimated nucleated cell counts from reference gene primer amplification. Here immunoSEQ multiplex PCR was the method, and the copy in TCRdb shows in-frame clones only, minus some. Clone size and the V and J calls come from that table; the DNA yielded D and trimming. The sample includes roughly 280,000 clones, about 87% of them seen just once. Deletions cut 7 bases from V and 1 base from J, with 14 bases between. CDR1 and CDR2 (germline): MNHEY, SVGAGI. The CDR3 covers 14 residues. Sequenced input: PBMCs or T cells enriched from blood (not recorded which). The clonotype was recovered from a woman aged 25 to 39 with acute COVID-19. This chain connects TRBV6-5 to TRBJ2-7; a possible D gene is TRBD1 (6 bases). The CDR3 loop is CASKYRAVSYEQYF. The CDR3 DNA is TGTGCCAGCAAGTACAGGGCGGTTTCCTACGAGCAGTACTTC.